What follows describes a single T cell receptor beta chain. V dropped 5 bases and J dropped 6; count of bases not matched to a gene: 4. This CDR3 has 14 amino acids. Germline-derived CDR1 and CDR2 are SGHTA and FQGTGA. These data are taken from a study of shared clonotypes between healthy human individuals. Clones were read by immunoSEQ multiplex PCR, and TCRdb kept only the in-frame ones, dropping some. The sample lists around 1.9 million clones, about 94% occurring once. Terminally differentiated effector memory CD45RA+ cells were excluded from the naive CD8 cells, which were CD45RO-negative and positively selected for CCR7.

The chain uses TRBV7-3 and TRBJ2-1; 10 positions agree with TRBD2. This TCR was recovered from a man between 18 and 29 years old in good health. Some clones in this sample may be carry-over from other donors' samples. Material for sequencing was naive CD8+ T cells from PBMCs. CDR3 sequence (DNA): TGTGCCAGCAGCCTTTGGACTAGCGGCAATGAGCAGTTCTTC. This gives the protein CASSLWTSGNEQFF. The complete variable domain, with remaining parts taken from reference TRBV7-3 and TRBJ2-1, reads GAGVSQTPSNKVTEKGKYVELRCDPISGHTALYWYRQSLGQGPEFLIYFQGTGAADDSGLPNDRFFAVRPEGSVSTLKIQRTERGDSAVYLCASSLWTSGNEQFFGPGTRLTVL.